The source of this T cell receptor beta chain is a study of long-term antiretroviral therapy in people with HIV. A v3.0 immunoSEQ assay was performed at survey level. Profiling relied on immunoSEQ multiplex PCR, and the TCRdb table lists in-frame clones only, not all of them. The data hold fewer than 40,000 clones, with approximately 86% observed a single time. Donors needed at least one pre-ART PBMC sample plus at least two post-ART samples. CDR3 length: 16 amino acids. Trimming left V 4 bases short and J 10 bases short, with 23 bases between. Germline V gene lookup returns CDR1 LGHNT and CDR2 FRNRAP.

The sequences come from unsorted PBMCs, collected just before starting antiretroviral therapy. The clonotype originates from a woman aged 18-35 years with HIV. The genes are TRBV12-5 and TRBJ2-1, with D possibly matching TRBD2 (6 bases). The CDR3 spells CASGSDRDFRYGEQFF. DNA of the CDR3: TGTGCTAGTGGTTCCGACCGGGACTTTCGATACGGGGAGCAGTTCTTC.